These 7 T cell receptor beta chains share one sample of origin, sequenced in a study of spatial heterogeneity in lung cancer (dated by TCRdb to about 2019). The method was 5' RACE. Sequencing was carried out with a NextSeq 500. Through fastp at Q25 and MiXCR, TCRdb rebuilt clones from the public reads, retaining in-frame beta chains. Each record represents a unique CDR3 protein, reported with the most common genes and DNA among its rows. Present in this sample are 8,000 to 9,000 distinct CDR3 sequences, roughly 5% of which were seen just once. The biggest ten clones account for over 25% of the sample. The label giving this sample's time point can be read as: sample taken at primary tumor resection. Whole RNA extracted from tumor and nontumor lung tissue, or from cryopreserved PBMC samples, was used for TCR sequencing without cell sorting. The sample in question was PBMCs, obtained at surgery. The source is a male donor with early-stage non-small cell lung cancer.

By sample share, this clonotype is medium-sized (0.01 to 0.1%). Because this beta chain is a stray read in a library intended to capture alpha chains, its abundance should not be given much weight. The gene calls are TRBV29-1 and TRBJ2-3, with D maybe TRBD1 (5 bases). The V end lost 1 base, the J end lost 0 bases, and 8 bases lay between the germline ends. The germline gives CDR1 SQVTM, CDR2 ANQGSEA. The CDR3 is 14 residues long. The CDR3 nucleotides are TGCAGCGTTGAAGCAGGGCTGAGCACAGATACGCAGTATTTT. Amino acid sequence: CSVEAGLSTDTQYF.

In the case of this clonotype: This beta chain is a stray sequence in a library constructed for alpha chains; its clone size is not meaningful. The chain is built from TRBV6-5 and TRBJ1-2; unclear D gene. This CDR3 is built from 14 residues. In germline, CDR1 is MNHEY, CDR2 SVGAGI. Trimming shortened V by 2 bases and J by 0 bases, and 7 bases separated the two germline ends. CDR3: CASSYGQANYGYTF. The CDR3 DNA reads TGTGCCAGCAGTTACGGTCAGGCTAACTATGGCTACACCTTC.

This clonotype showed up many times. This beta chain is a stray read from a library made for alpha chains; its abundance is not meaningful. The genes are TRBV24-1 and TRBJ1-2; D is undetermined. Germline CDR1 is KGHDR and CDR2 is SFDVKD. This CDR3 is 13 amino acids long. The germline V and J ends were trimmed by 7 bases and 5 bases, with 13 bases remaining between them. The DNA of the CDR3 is TGTGCCACCAGCACGGCGGCGGGGTATGGCTACACCTTC. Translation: CATSTAAGYGYTF.

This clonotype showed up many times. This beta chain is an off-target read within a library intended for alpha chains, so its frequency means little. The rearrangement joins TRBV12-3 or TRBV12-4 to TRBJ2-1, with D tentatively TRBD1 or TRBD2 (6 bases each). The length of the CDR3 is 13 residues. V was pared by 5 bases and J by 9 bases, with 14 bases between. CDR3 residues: CASSEGGHGEQFF. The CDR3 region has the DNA TGTGCCAGCAGTGAGGGGGGCCATGGTGAGCAGTTCTTC.

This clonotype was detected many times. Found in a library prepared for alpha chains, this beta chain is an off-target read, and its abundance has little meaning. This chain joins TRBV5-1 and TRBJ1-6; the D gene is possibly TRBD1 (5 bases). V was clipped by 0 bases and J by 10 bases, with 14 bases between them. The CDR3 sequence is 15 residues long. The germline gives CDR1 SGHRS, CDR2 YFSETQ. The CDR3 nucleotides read TGCGCCAGCAGCTTGGAGGGGTACGGAGAATCACCCCTCCACTTT. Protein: CASSLEGYGESPLHF.

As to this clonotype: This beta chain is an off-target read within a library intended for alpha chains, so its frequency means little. CDR3 DNA: TGTGCCAGCAGCCAAGAAGTCCTAGCGGGGGGTGTAGATACGCAGTATTTT. Amino acids: CASSQEVLAGGVDTQYF. The J gene is TRBJ2-3, the V gene TRBV3-1; 11 nucleotides line up with TRBD2. CDR1 LGHDT and CDR2 YNNKEL come from the germline V gene (reference sequence). The CDR3 is 17 residues long. V gave up 0 bases and J gave up 5 bases; unmatched junction bases: 7.

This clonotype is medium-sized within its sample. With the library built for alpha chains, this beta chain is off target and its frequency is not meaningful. The CDR3 reads CSARDRVTNTEAFF. CDR3 nucleotides: TGCAGTGCTAGAGATAGGGTGACGAACACTGAAGCTTTCTTT. The chain couples TRBV20-1 to TRBJ1-1; D not certain. Germline values: CDR1 DFQATT, CDR2 SNEGSKA (reference sequence). The ends were cut back, 0 bases at V and 1 base at J, with 9 bases in the middle. The CDR3 contains 14 residues.